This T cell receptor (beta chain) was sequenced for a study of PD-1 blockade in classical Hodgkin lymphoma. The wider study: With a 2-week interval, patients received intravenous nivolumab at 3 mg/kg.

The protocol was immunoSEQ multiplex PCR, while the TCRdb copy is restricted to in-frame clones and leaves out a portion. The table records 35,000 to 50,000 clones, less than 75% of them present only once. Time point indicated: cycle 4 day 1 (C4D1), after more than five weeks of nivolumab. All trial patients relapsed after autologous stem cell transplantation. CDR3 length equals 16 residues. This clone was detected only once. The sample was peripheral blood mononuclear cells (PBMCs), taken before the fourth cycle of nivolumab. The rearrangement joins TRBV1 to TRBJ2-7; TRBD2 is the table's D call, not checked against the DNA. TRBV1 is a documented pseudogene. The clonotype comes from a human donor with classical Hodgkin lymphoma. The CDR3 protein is CTSRNTGRYVRYEQYF. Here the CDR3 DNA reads TGCACCAGCCGCAATACCGGGAGGTACGTCCGCTACGAGCAGTACTTC.